The 10 T cell receptor beta chains listed next were all sequenced from one sample in a study of cytomegalovirus exposure and HLA in healthy donors (dated by TCRdb to the late 2010s). The library was made by the immunoSEQ multiplex PCR assay. For the multiplex PCR, a mixture combining 60 forward primers for TCR Vbeta segments and 13 reverse primers for TCR Jbeta segments was used. Here the immuneACCESS table is served through TCRdb, limited to in-frame sequences with V and J called. Missing clones are a known gap in these copies; in checked studies unresolved V genes cover under half, and the rest lacks a known reason. The sample records 110,000 to 150,000 clones, 70% to 80% of which are singletons. Jointly, the top ten make up around 3.7% of the sample. The sequencing input was PBMCs. Receptors originate from a man younger than 35 in good health and CMV-seronegative.

This sequence joins TRBV6-1 and TRBJ2-1; 11 bases are shared with TRBD2. The CDR3 has 17 residues. The germline gives CDR1 MNHNS, CDR2 SASEGT. Unmatched junction bases numbered 15, after V lost 4 bases and J lost 10 bases. In nucleotides, the CDR3 is TGTGCCAGCAGTGTGGGTTTAGCGGGGGGGCCTTTCGTCGAGCAGTTCTTC. This codes for CASSVGLAGGPFVEQFF.

The genes are TRBV29-1 and TRBJ1-1; TRBD1 might be the D (6 bases). The CDR3 sequence is 14 residues long. Germline V gene data show CDR1 as SQVTM and CDR2 as ANQGSEA. With 2 bases removed from V and 3 bases from J, the gap between germline ends came to 13 bases. The chain's CDR3 is CSVEPFYRDTEAFF. The CDR3 nucleotides read TGCAGCGTTGAACCTTTTTACAGGGACACTGAAGCTTTCTTT. Full variable domain (outside the CDR3, taken from reference TRBV29-1 and TRBJ1-1): SAVISQKPSRDICQRGTSLTIQCQVDSQVTMMFWYRQQPGQSLTLIATANQGSEATYESGFVIDKFPISRPNLTFSTLTVSNMSPEDSSIYLCSVEPFYRDTEAFFGQGTRLTVV.

This CDR3 is CASSGDRAGYGYTF. The CDR3 region has the DNA TGTGCCAGCAGTGGGGACAGGGCGGGGTATGGCTACACCTTC. The chain uses TRBV2 and TRBJ1-2; 9 positions agree with TRBD1. Trimming at V came to 4 bases and at J to 5 bases, leaving 5 bases not matched to a gene. Germline V gives CDR1 SNHLY, CDR2 FYNNEI. CDR3 length equals 14 residues.

The chain joins TRBV7-9 to TRBJ2-3; unclear D gene. The V end lost 2 bases, the J end lost 2 bases, and 8 bases lay between the germline ends. The CDR3 has 14 amino acids. Looked up from germline, CDR1 is SEHNR and CDR2 is FQNEAQ (reference sequence). The CDR3 spells CASSLWSSTDTQYF. In DNA form, the CDR3 reads TGTGCCAGCAGCTTATGGAGCTCCACAGATACGCAGTATTTT.

The gene calls are TRBV19 and TRBJ1-4; D uncertain. Germline V gene data show CDR1 as LNHDA and CDR2 as SQIVND (reference sequence). V was trimmed by 4 bases and J by 0 bases, leaving 6 bases between them. The CDR3 is 14 amino acids. The CDR3 loop reads CASSNTATNEKLFF. The CDR3 DNA reads TGTGCCAGTAGTAACACCGCAACTAATGAAAAACTGTTTTTT.

J is TRBJ1-3 and V is TRBV11-2; D unresolved. The V end lost 0 bases, the J end lost 7 bases, and 7 bases lay between the germline ends. Germline V gives CDR1 SGHAT, CDR2 FQNNGV. The CDR3 totals 13 residues. The CDR3 coding sequence is TGTGCCAGCAGCTTAGACTGGCAGAACACCATATATTTT. It specifies CASSLDWQNTIYF.

This clone has only one observation. The V gene is TRBV7-9, the J gene TRBJ1-6; 9 nucleotides match TRBD1. This CDR3 is 15 amino acids long. Germline CDR1 reads SEHNR; CDR2 reads FQNEAQ (reference sequence). V dropped 4 bases and J dropped 9; count of bases not matched to a gene: 7. CDR3 sequence: CASSSSSTGGSPLHF. The CDR3 DNA sequence: TGTGCCAGCAGCTCGTCTTCGACAGGGGGTTCACCCCTCCACTTT.

This chain joins TRBV19 and TRBJ2-5, with TRBD2 matching over 8 bases. Trimming removed 1 base from V and 4 bases from J; junction bases left unmatched: 5. The CDR3 contains 15 residues. CDR1 is LNHDA and CDR2 is SQIVND in the germline V gene (reference sequence). CDR3 nucleotide sequence: TGTGCCAGTAGTATAGGTAGTAGCGGGGTAGAGACCCAGTACTTC. It yields the protein CASSIGSSGVETQYF.

This clone was seen just once. The chain uses TRBV28 and TRBJ2-1; D unresolved. Trimming shortened V by 7 bases and J by 9 bases, and 13 bases separated the two germline ends. This CDR3 region has 12 residues. The germline V gene has CDR1 MDHEN and CDR2 SYDVKM. The DNA for the CDR3 is TGTGCCAGCAACGACCCTGGGCGTGAGCAGTTCTTC. Translated: CASNDPGREQFF. Combining the CDR3 with reference TRBV28 and TRBJ2-1 gives the whole variable domain DVKVTQSSRYLVKRTGEKVFLECVQDMDHENMFWYRQDPGLGLRLIYFSYDVKMKEKGDIPEGYSVSREKKERFSLILESASTNQTSMYLCASNDPGREQFFGPGTRLTVL.

The chain links TRBV7-2 to TRBJ2-5; 7 nucleotides align to TRBD1. CDR3 size: 14 residues. V trimming: 2 bases; J trimming: 2 bases; junction bases outside the gene matches: 2. Germline lookup yields CDR1 SGHTA and CDR2 FQGNSA. The CDR3 bases are TGTGCCAGCAGCTTATGGACAGGACAAGAGACCCAGTACTTC. Translated, it gives CASSLWTGQETQYF.